The 26 T cell receptor beta chains below all came from one sample that was sequenced in a study of CD8+CD57+ T cells in acquired aplastic anemia. Genomic DNA constituted the template upon which TCR beta VDJ and CDR3 profiling was performed. A single record per CDR3 protein comes from TCRdb applying MiXCR to the reads. The sample has around 180,000 distinct CDR3 sequences; around 60% are singletons. Sample: sorted CD4+, CD8+, or CD8+CD57+ T cells (not recorded which) from PBMCs. The receptors come from a human donor in good health.

The chain uses TRBV7-8 and TRBJ2-1; D is unresolved. CDR3 length: 13 amino acids. Germline V gives CDR1 SGHVS, CDR2 FQNEAQ. The V end lost 4 bases, the J end lost 3 bases, and 7 bases lay between the germline ends. CDR3: CASSSMGYNEQFF. The DNA of the CDR3 is TGTGCCAGCAGCTCGATGGGCTACAATGAGCAGTTCTTC.

This clonotype has just a few counts. DNA for the CDR3: TGTGCCAGCAGTTGGGACTCGGCCTACAATGAGCAGTTCTTC. It is translated as CASSWDSAYNEQFF. The rearrangement links TRBV27 to TRBJ2-1; D is possibly TRBD2 (6 bases). CDR1 MNHEY and CDR2 SMNVEV come from the germline V gene (reference sequence). Trimming removed 4 bases at V and 2 bases at J, with 9 bases between. This CDR3 is 14 amino acids long.

This clonotype was seen many times. The chain joins TRBV6-5 to TRBJ2-3; weak D call: TRBD2 (6 bases). Deletions cut 2 bases from V and 3 bases from J, with 15 bases between. Germline values: CDR1 MNHEY, CDR2 SVGAGI. The CDR3 has 16 residues. The CDR3 DNA reads as TGTGCCAGCAGTTACGATTCCGGGACTGAGACAGATACGCAGTATTTT. This gives the protein CASSYDSGTETDTQYF.

This clonotype turned up a few times. J is TRBJ1-6 and V is TRBV7-8; D unresolved. V was trimmed by 5 bases and J by 0 bases, leaving 23 bases between them. The CDR3 has 20 residues. The V gene's germline CDR1 is SGHVS and CDR2 FQNEAQ. CDR3: CASSPKRVGPLSSYNSPLHF. The DNA for the CDR3 is TGTGCCAGCAGCCCCAAACGGGTCGGACCGCTAAGCTCCTATAATTCACCCCTCCACTTT.

The CDR3 loop is CSARGGTEAFF. The DNA of the CDR3 is TGCAGTGCTAGAGGGGGCACTGAAGCTTTCTTT. This chain joins TRBV20-1 and TRBJ1-1; no firm D call. The V gene lost 1 base and the J gene lost 4 bases, with 4 bases spanning the gap. Per germline, CDR1 DFQATT and CDR2 SNEGSKA (reference sequence). The CDR3 loop spans 11 amino acids.

Comment on this clonotype: As the CDR3 is not closed by the conserved phenylalanine or tryptophan, this likely results from a read error. For the CDR3, the DNA is TGTGCCAGCAGTGCTCTCGGGGGGGCCGCCGGGGAGCTGTTTTCC. This codes for CASSALGGAAGELFS. The chain is built from TRBV2 and TRBJ2-2; TRBD2 aligns across 8 bases. CDR1 SNHLY and CDR2 FYNNEI come from the germline V gene. CDR3 length: 15 amino acids. Germline trimming cut 4 bases from V and 6 bases from J; bases unmatched to any gene: 7.

This chain uses TRBV24-1 with TRBJ2-1; tentative D call: TRBD2 (5 bases). CDR3 length equals 14 residues. Trimming left V 7 bases short and J 0 bases short, with 9 bases between. Per the germline V gene, CDR1 is KGHDR and CDR2 is SFDVKD. In DNA form, the CDR3 reads TGTGCCACCAGCAAAGGGAGCTCCTACAATGAGCAGTTCTTC. This codes for CATSKGSSYNEQFF.

This clonotype appeared many times. This chain joins TRBV7-9 and TRBJ2-5; no firm D call. This CDR3 is 15 amino acids long. The germline V gene encodes CDR1 SEHNR and CDR2 FQNEAQ (reference sequence). The germline V and J ends were trimmed by 6 bases and 5 bases, with 19 bases remaining between them. The CDR3 spells CASRDTRKKGETQYF. CDR3 DNA: TGTGCCAGCAGAGATACAAGGAAAAAAGGGGAGACCCAGTACTTC.

The rearrangement uses TRBV24-1 and TRBJ2-2, with a possible D match to TRBD1 (5 bases). Germline V CDR1 and CDR2: KGHDR, SFDVKD. V was clipped by 4 bases and J by 0 bases, with 8 bases between them. The length of the CDR3 is 15 residues. The CDR3 region has the DNA TGTGCCACCAGTGACAGCAGGGCGAACACCGGGGAGCTGTTTTTT. Translation: CATSDSRANTGELFF.

The chain has TRBV5-4 and TRBJ1-1; perhaps TRBD1 as D (5 bases). Trimming took off 2 bases at V and 1 base at J, with 12 bases between the two ends. The CDR3 has 15 amino acids. Germline assignment: CDR1 SGHNT and CDR2 YYREEE (reference sequence). CDR3 in DNA: TGTGCCAGCAGCTTAGGTGGGGCCCGGAACACTGAAGCTTTCTTT. This sequence encodes CASSLGGARNTEAFF.

The J gene is TRBJ1-2, the V gene TRBV7-9; TRBD1 aligns across 7 bases. The CDR3 runs to 13 residues. V trimming: 4 bases; J trimming: 5 bases; junction bases outside the gene matches: 4. Looked up from germline, CDR1 is SEHNR and CDR2 is FQNEAQ (reference sequence). Written as DNA, the CDR3 is TGTGCCAGCAGCTACAGGGGCCATTATGGCTACACCTTC. Amino acids: CASSYRGHYGYTF. Supplemented by reference TRBV7-9 and TRBJ1-2, the full variable domain reads DTGVSQNPRHKITKRGQNVTFRCDPISEHNRLYWYRQTLGQGPEFLTYFQNEAQLEKSRLLSDRFSAERPKGSFSTLEIQRTEQGDSAMYLCASSYRGHYGYTFGSGTRLTVV.

The gene calls are TRBV6-1 and TRBJ1-1; D ambiguous. Trimming cost V 6 bases and J 11 bases, with 16 bases left between them. The CDR3 contains 12 residues. Germline V gives CDR1 MNHNS, CDR2 SASEGT. The DNA of the CDR3 is TGTGCCAGCAGCCAGAGGGCATGGTTCGCTTTCTTT. The encoded protein is CASSQRAWFAFF.

The rearrangement joins TRBV12-3 or TRBV12-4 to TRBJ1-1, with D tentatively TRBD1 (6 bases). Deletions cut 3 bases from V and 2 bases from J, with 10 bases between. The CDR3 has 14 amino acids. CDR3 sequence: CASSLKGENTEAFF. The CDR3 DNA sequence: TGTGCCAGCAGTTTGAAGGGGGAAAACACTGAAGCTTTCTTT.

This rearrangement joins TRBV27 to TRBJ2-1; TRBD2 matches at 7 bases. Trimming removed 7 bases from V and 8 bases from J; junction bases left unmatched: 14. Germline assignment: CDR1 MNHEY and CDR2 SMNVEV (reference sequence). This CDR3 has 15 residues. The CDR3 DNA follows: TGTGCCAGCACCTTAGAGGGAGGGCCGATCCATGAGCAGTTCTTC. The encoded protein is CASTLEGGPIHEQFF.

There are many counts of this clonotype. This chain links TRBV24-1 with TRBJ1-5, with D tentatively TRBD1 (5 bases). The ends were cut back, 4 bases at V and 7 bases at J, with 16 bases in the middle. CDR1 and CDR2 (germline): KGHDR, SFDVKD. There are 15 residues in the CDR3. CDR3 in DNA: TGTGCCACCAGTGACCGCGGGGCGGGGAACCAGCCCCAGCATTTT. It codes for CATSDRGAGNQPQHF.

In this sample, this clonotype turned up many times. This chain connects TRBV29-1 to TRBJ2-7; 13 bases are shared with TRBD2. The V gene end was trimmed by 7 bases and the J gene end by 3 bases; junction bases not matched to a gene: 3. From germline, CDR1 is SQVTM and CDR2 ANQGSEA. This CDR3 contains 13 residues. The CDR3 loop is CSAGLAGRYEQYF. In DNA form, the CDR3 reads TGCAGCGCGGGACTAGCGGGACGCTACGAGCAGTACTTC.

This clonotype came up many times. The V call is TRBV9, the J call TRBJ2-1; 9 bases line up with TRBD1. V shed 3 bases, J shed 3 bases, and the junction held 1 base outside the gene matches. The CDR3 contains 14 residues. The germline gives CDR1 SGDLS, CDR2 YYNGEE. The CDR3 bases are TGTGCCAGCAGCGGGGACAGGGACTACAATGAGCAGTTCTTC. As protein: CASSGDRDYNEQFF.

At least ten counts were recorded for this clonotype. The chain uses TRBV11-2 and TRBJ2-7; TRBD1 or TRBD2 may be the D gene (5 bases each). Trimming cost V 4 bases and J 2 bases, with 18 bases left between them. Germline lookup yields CDR1 SGHAT and CDR2 FQNNGV. The CDR3 is 16 residues long. CDR3 amino acids: CASSSGTIYKTYEQYF. DNA for the CDR3: TGTGCCAGCAGCTCCGGGACCATCTATAAGACCTACGAGCAGTACTTC.

J is TRBJ1-2 and V is TRBV10-1; D gene ambiguous. Germline CDR1 and CDR2: WNHNN and SYGVQD (reference sequence). Trimming removed 2 bases at V and 1 base at J, with 8 bases between. The CDR3 is made up of 14 amino acids. The CDR3 nucleotides are TGCGCCAGCAGTGAGGGGAACTATAACTATGGCTACACCTTC. It is translated as CASSEGNYNYGYTF.

The V and J genes are TRBV15 and TRBJ2-1, with TRBD2 matching 13 bases. Germline loops: CDR1 LNHNV, CDR2 YYDKDF (reference sequence). The CDR3 runs to 16 residues. The V and J ends lost 3 bases and 6 bases, in that order; junction bases with no gene match: 5. CDR3 sequence: CATSSVGTSGINEQFF. CDR3 DNA: TGTGCCACCAGCAGTGTGGGGACTAGCGGGATCAATGAGCAGTTCTTC.

This clonotype was observed at least ten times. This rearrangement joins TRBV30 to TRBJ1-5; 8 bases match TRBD1. The length of the CDR3 is 14 residues. V was clipped by 5 bases and J by 1 base; unmatched bases: 4. The V gene's germline CDR1 is GTSNPN and CDR2 SVGIG (reference sequence). The CDR3 is CAWGGQGSNQPQHF. The CDR3 bases are TGTGCCTGGGGCGGACAGGGCAGCAATCAGCCCCAGCATTTT.

Only a few counts were recorded for this clonotype. V gene TRBV20-1 combines with J gene TRBJ2-1; D is uncertain. CDR1 and CDR2 from the germline V gene are DFQATT and SNEGSKA (reference sequence). This CDR3 is 10 amino acids long. Trimming pared 5 bases from V and 8 bases from J, leaving 7 bases between. CDR3 sequence reads: CSARLDEQFF. CDR3 nucleotides: TGCAGTGCTCGTCTGGATGAGCAGTTCTTC.

The gene calls are TRBV19 and TRBJ1-6; a possible D gene is TRBD1 (5 bases). Germline V gene data show CDR1 as LNHDA and CDR2 as SQIVND (reference sequence). This CDR3 region has 13 residues. V lost 7 bases, J lost 10 bases, and 14 bases lay in between. Here the CDR3 reads CASTREGSSPLHF. In DNA form, the CDR3 reads TGTGCCAGTACCAGGGAGGGCTCGTCACCCCTCCACTTT.

V usage is TRBV10-3 and J usage is TRBJ2-7; either TRBD1 or TRBD2 may supply D (5 bases each). Germline V gene lookup returns CDR1 ENHRY and CDR2 SYGVKD. CDR3 length: 15 residues. V was trimmed by 6 bases and J by 3 bases, leaving 18 bases between them. The CDR3 loop is CAIRSGTIAHYEQYF. CDR3 bases: TGTGCCATCAGATCCGGGACCATCGCCCACTACGAGCAGTACTTC.

To note about this clonotype: A clone one base away is much larger, so this may be a read error. The V and J genes are TRBV10-3 and TRBJ1-5; D not certain. CDR3 length equals 13 residues. The germline CDR1 and CDR2 sequences are ENHRY and SYGVKD. V was clipped by 5 bases and J by 4 bases, with 9 bases between them. CDR3 loop: CAISLSPNQPQHF. CDR3 DNA: TGTGCCATCAGTTTATCCCCAAATCAGCCCCAGCATTTT.

The rearrangement links TRBV7-9 to TRBJ2-5, with a weak D call TRBD2 (6 bases). V was clipped by 3 bases and J by 9 bases, with 14 bases between them. This CDR3 contains 13 residues. The germline V gene has CDR1 SEHNR and CDR2 FQNEAQ (reference sequence). CDR3 residues: CASSLGGDQPQYF. DNA of the CDR3: TGTGCCAGCAGCTTGGGCGGGGATCAGCCCCAGTACTTC.